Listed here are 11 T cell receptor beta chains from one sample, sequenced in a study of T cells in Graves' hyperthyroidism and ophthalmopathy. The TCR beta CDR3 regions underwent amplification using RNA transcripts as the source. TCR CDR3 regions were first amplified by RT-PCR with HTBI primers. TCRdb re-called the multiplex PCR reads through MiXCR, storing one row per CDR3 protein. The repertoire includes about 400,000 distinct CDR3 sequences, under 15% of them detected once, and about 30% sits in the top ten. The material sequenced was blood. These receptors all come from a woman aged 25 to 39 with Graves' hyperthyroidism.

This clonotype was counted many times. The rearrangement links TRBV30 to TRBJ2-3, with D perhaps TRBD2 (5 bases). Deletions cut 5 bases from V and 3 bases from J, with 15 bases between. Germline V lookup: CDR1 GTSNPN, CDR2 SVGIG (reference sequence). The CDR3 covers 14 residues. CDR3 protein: CAWERKGSTDTQYF. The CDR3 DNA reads TGTGCCTGGGAGCGGAAGGGATCGACAGATACGCAGTATTTT. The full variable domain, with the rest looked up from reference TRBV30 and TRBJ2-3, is SQTIHQWPATLVQPVGSPLSLECTVEGTSNPNLYWYRQAAGRGLQLLFYSVGIGQISSEVPQNLSASRPQDRQFILSSKKLLLSDSGFYLCAWERKGSTDTQYFGPGTRLTVL.

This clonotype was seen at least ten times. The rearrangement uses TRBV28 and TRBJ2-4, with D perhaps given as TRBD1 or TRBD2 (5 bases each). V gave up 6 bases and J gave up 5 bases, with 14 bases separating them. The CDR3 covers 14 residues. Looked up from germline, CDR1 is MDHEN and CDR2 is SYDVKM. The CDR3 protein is CASRGRSHQNIQYF. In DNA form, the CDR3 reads TGTGCCAGCAGGGGACGGTCGCACCAAAACATTCAGTACTTC. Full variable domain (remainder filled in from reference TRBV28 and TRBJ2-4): DVKVTQSSRYLVKRTGEKVFLECVQDMDHENMFWYRQDPGLGLRLIYFSYDVKMKEKGDIPEGYSVSREKKERFSLILESASTNQTSMYLCASRGRSHQNIQYFGAGTRLSVL.

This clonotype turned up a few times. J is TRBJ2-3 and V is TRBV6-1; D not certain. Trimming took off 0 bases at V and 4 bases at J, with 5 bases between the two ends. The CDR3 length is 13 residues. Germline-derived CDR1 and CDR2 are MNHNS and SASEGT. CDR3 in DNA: TGTGCCAGCAGTGAAGCCCGCTCAGATACGCAGTATTTT. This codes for CASSEARSDTQYF.

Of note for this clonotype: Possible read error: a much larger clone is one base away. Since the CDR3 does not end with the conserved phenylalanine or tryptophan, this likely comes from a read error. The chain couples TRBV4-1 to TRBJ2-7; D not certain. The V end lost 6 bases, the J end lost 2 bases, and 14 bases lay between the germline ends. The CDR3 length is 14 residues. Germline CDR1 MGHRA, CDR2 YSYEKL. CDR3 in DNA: TGCGCCAGCAGGGGTGGCGGTTTAGCCTACGAGCAGTACCTC. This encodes CASRGGGLAYEQYL.

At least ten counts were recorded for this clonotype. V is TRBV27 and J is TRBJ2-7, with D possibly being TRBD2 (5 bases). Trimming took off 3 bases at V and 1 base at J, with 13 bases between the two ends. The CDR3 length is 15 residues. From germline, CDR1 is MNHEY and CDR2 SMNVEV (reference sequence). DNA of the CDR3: TGTGCCAGCAGTTTGGCCGGACTTGGGTCCTACGAGCAGTACTTC. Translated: CASSLAGLGSYEQYF.

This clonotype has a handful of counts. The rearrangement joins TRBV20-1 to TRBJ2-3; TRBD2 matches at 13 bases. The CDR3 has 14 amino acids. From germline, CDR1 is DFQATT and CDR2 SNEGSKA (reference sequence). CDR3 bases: TGCCCCGAGGGACTAGCGGGAACCACAGATACGCAGTATTTT. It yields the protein CPEGLAGTTDTQYF.

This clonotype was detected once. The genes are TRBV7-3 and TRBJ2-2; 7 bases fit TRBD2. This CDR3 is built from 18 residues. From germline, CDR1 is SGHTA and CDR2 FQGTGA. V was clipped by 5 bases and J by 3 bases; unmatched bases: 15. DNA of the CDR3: TGTGCCAGCAGCCATCAGAATGCTGCGGGAGCGGACACCGGGGAGCTGTTTTTT. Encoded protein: CASSHQNAAGADTGELFF. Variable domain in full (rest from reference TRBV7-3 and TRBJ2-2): GAGVSQTPSNKVTEKGKYVELRCDPISGHTALYWYRQSLGQGPEFLIYFQGTGAADDSGLPNDRFFAVRPEGSVSTLKIQRTERGDSAVYLCASSHQNAAGADTGELFFGEGSRLTVL.

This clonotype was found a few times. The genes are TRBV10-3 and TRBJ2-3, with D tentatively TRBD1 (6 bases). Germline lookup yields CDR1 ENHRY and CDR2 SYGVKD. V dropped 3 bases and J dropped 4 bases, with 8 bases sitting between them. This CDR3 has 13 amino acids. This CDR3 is CAISEGGADTQYF. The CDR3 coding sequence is TGTGCCATCAGTGAAGGGGGTGCAGATACGCAGTATTTT.

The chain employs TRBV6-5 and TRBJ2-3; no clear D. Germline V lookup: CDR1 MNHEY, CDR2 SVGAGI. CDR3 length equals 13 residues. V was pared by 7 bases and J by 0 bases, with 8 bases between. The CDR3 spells CASIPTSTDTQYF. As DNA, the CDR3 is TGTGCCAGCATTCCTACTAGCACAGATACGCAGTATTTT.

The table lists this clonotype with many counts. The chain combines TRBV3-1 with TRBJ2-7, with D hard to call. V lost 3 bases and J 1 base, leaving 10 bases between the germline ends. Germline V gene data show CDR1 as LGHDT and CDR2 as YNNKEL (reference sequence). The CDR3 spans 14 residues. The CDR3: CASSHRPSSYEQYF. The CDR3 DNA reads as TGTGCCAGCAGCCACCGTCCCTCATCCTACGAGCAGTACTTC.

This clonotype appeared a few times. CDR3 amino acids: CASSPPQGGPYNEQFF. The CDR3 DNA follows: TGCGCCAGCAGCCCACCACAAGGGGGACCTTACAATGAGCAGTTCTTC. The gene calls are TRBV4-1 and TRBJ2-1; D possibly corresponds to TRBD1 (6 bases). The CDR3 covers 16 residues. Germline V gives CDR1 MGHRA, CDR2 YSYEKL. Trimming cost V 4 bases and J 4 bases, with 17 bases left between them.